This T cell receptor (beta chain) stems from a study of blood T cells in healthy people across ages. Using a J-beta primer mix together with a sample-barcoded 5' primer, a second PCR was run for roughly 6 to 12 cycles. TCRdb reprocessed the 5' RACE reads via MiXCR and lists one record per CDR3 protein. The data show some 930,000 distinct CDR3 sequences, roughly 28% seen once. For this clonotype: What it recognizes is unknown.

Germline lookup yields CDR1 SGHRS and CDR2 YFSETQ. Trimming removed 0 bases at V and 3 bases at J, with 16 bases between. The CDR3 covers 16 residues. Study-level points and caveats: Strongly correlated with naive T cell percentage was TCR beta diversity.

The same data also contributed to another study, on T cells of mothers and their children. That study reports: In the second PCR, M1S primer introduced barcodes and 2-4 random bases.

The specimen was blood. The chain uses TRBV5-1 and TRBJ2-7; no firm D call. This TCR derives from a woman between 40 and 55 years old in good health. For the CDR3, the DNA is TGCGCCAGCAGCTTGGCCGGTATGGGCCAAGGCTACGAGCAGTACTTC. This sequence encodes CASSLAGMGQGYEQYF.